In its sample, the clone carrying this T cell receptor beta chain was seen many times. No antigen is known for it. These data originate in a study of T cell repertoires in cytomegalovirus infection. Study details: In public TCR beta signatures, there were indications of both CMV infection and matching HLA type. General study findings and limits: Within the response measured ex vivo, HLA-C-restricted CMV-specific TCR beta clonotypes were dominant.

TCRdb reanalysed the reads using MiXCR and keeps one entry per CDR3 protein. The data show about 830,000 distinct CDR3 sequences, 32% seen once. The CDR3 runs to 17 residues. Germline-derived CDR1 and CDR2 are SGHAT and FQNNGV. With 1 base clipped from V and 0 bases from J, the junction kept 5 bases outside the gene matches. J is TRBJ2-3 and V is TRBV11-2, with TRBD2 matching over 9 bases. The sample in question was cultured CD8+ T cells from PBMCs, obtained from culture after CMV antigen stimulation. This TCR was recovered from a human donor in good health (CMV status not recorded). Some clones in this sample may be carry-over from other donors' samples. Written as DNA, the CDR3 is TGTGCCAGCAGCTTAGTGGTAGCGGGGGAGAGCACAGATACGCAGTATTTT. Protein sequence: CASSLVVAGESTDTQYF.